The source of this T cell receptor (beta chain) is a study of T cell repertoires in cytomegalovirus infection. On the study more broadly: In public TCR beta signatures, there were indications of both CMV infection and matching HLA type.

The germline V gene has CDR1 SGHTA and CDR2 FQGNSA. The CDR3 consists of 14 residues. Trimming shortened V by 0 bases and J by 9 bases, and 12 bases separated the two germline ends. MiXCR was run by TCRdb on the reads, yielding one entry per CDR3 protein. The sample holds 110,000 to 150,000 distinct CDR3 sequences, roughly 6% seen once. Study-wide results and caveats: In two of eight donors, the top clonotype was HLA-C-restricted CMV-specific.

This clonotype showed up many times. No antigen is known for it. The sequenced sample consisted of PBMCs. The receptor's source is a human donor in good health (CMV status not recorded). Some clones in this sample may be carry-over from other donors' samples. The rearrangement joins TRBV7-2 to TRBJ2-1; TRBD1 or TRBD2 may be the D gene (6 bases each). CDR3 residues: CASSLAGGVTEQFF. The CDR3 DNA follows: TGTGCCAGCAGCTTAGCGGGGGGCGTGACTGAGCAGTTCTTC. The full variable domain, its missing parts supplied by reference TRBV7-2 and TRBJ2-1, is GAGVSQSPSNKVTEKGKDVELRCDPISGHTALYWYRQSLGQGLEFLIYFQGNSAPDKSGLPSDRFSAERTGGSVSTLTIQRTQQEDSAVYLCASSLAGGVTEQFFGPGTRLTVL.